Listed below are T cell receptor beta chains from one sample, sequenced in a study of cytomegalovirus exposure and HLA in healthy donors. Clones were read by immunoSEQ multiplex PCR, and TCRdb kept only the in-frame ones, dropping some. The profile shows 110,000 to 150,000 clones, roughly 70% of them singletons. The sequencing sample was made of PBMCs. Every receptor here comes from a woman between 40 and 55 years old in good health and CMV-seronegative. CDR3s include the opening cysteine and the closing phenylalanine or tryptophan. D genes are given only for firm matches. Expanded clones get a size class; other rows say once, few or many, or leave the size out.

length	size	J	D	V	CDR3	DNA
15	.	TRBJ1-1	TRBD1	TRBV5-1	CASRAGTGGSTEAFF	TGCGCCAGCAGGGCCGGGACAGGGGGCTCCACTGAAGCTTTCTTT
15	.	TRBJ2-2	.	TRBV19	CASSTGESLAGELFF	TGTGCCAGTAGTACAGGGGAAAGCTTAGCCGGGGAGCTGTTTTTT
14	.	TRBJ1-2	.	TRBV19	CASSRDTTNYGYTF	TGTGCCAGTAGTAGGGACACTACTAACTATGGCTACACCTTC
14	.	TRBJ1-5	.	TRBV30	CAWSVLIGGQPQHF	TGTGCCTGGAGTGTACTTATCGGCGGTCAGCCCCAGCATTTT
13	.	TRBJ2-1	TRBD1	TRBV9	CASSADRVHEQFF	TGTGCCAGCAGCGCGGACAGGGTTCATGAGCAGTTCTTC
15	few	TRBJ1-2	.	TRBV2	CASSESGAHNYGYTF	TGTGCCAGCAGTGAATCAGGGGCTCACAACTATGGCTACACCTTC
13	.	TRBJ2-7	.	TRBV7-9	CASSYAGTYEQYF	TGTGCCAGCAGCTACGCAGGGACCTACGAGCAGTACTTC
11	.	TRBJ1-2	.	TRBV20-1	CSGQRGYGYTF	TGCAGTGGACAGCGAGGCTATGGCTACACCTTC
17	.	TRBJ2-1	.	TRBV4-2	CASSQPVLGQDLNEQFF	TGTGCCAGCAGCCAACCCGTCCTCGGACAAGACCTTAATGAGCAGTTCTTC
15	.	TRBJ1-5	TRBD1	TRBV6-5	CASKRDRAGNQPQHF	TGTGCCAGCAAACGAGACAGGGCCGGCAATCAGCCCCAGCATTTT
15	.	TRBJ1-1	.	TRBV5-1	CASSLAGGTNTEAFF	TGCGCCAGCAGCTTGGCCGGGGGGACGAACACTGAAGCTTTCTTT
16	.	TRBJ2-7	TRBD2	TRBV7-8	CASSFGTSGGTYEQYF	TGTGCCAGCAGCTTTGGGACTAGCGGGGGGACCTACGAGCAGTACTTC
15	.	TRBJ2-7	TRBD2	TRBV6-1	CASLRLAGGRYEQYF	TGTGCCAGCCTAAGACTAGCGGGGGGTAGGTACGAGCAGTACTTC
15	.	TRBJ2-5	TRBD2	TRBV14	CASSHELAGKETQYF	TGTGCCAGCAGCCACGAACTAGCGGGGAAAGAGACCCAGTACTTC
14	.	TRBJ1-1	.	TRBV10-2	CASSDRTEYTEAFF	TGCGCCAGCAGTGACCGGACAGAGTACACTGAAGCTTTCTTT
11	.	TRBJ2-3	.	TRBV7-2	CASSFRDTQYF	TGTGCCAGCAGCTTCAGGGATACGCAGTATTTT
14	.	TRBJ1-6	.	TRBV27	CASSLPRGNSPLHF	TGTGCCAGCAGTTTACCTCGGGGAAATTCACCCCTCCACTTT
17	few	TRBJ2-3	TRBD2	TRBV5-1	CASSLFEAGGSTDTQYF	TGCGCCAGCAGCTTGTTTGAAGCGGGAGGAAGCACAGATACGCAGTATTTT
17	.	TRBJ1-5	TRBD1	TRBV19	CASSIVGGQGFNQPQHF	TGTGCCAGTAGTATCGTCGGGGGACAGGGGTTCAATCAGCCCCAGCATTTT
18	.	TRBJ1-4	.	TRBV6-1	CASSDPFIQQGTNEKLFF	TGTGCCAGCAGTGATCCGTTCATACAACAGGGCACTAATGAAAAACTGTTTTTT
22	.	TRBJ2-1	.	TRBV21-1	CASSKALSTSGSSNGTYNEQFF	TGTGCCAGCAGCAAAGCCCTATCGACTAGCGGGAGCAGTAATGGCACCTACAATGAGCAGTTCTTC
15	.	TRBJ2-5	.	TRBV27	CASSSPGGVRETQYF	TGTGCCAGCAGTTCACCCGGAGGGGTGAGGGAGACCCAGTACTTC
15	.	TRBJ1-2	.	TRBV18	CASSPSQDDSYGYTF	TGTGCCAGCTCACCATCCCAGGATGATAGCTATGGCTACACCTTC
16	.	TRBJ1-5	TRBD1	TRBV4-1	CASSPQGLGSNQPQHF	TGCGCCAGCAGCCCACAGGGGCTGGGGTCCAATCAGCCCCAGCATTTT
17	.	TRBJ1-5	TRBD1	TRBV2	CASSPGTGVLSNQPQHF	TGTGCCAGCAGTCCCGGGACAGGGGTCCTTAGCAATCAGCCCCAGCATTTT
14	.	TRBJ1-4	.	TRBV19	CASSIDGLNEKLFF	TGTGCCAGTAGTATAGACGGACTTAATGAAAAACTGTTTTTT
15	.	TRBJ2-6	.	TRBV2	CASRTGEAGANVLTF	TGTGCCAGCAGAACAGGGGAGGCGGGGGCCAACGTCCTGACTTTC